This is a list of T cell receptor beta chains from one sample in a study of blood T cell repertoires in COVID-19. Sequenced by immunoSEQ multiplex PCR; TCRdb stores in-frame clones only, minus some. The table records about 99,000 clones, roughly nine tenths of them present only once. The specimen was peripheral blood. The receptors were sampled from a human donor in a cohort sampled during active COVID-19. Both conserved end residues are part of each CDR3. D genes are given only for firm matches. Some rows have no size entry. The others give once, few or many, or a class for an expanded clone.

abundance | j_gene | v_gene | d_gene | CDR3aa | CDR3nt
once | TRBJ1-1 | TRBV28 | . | CASSLLLNTEAFF | TGTGCCAGCAGTTTATTATTGAACACTGAAGCTTTCTTT
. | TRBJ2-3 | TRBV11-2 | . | CASDEDWITDTQYF | TGTGCCAGCGACGAGGACTGGATCACAGATACGCAGTATTTT
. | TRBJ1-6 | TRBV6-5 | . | CASGRMINSPLHF | TGTGCCAGCGGGCGCATGATCAATTCACCCCTCCACTTT
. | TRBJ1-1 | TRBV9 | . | CASSVVTGSQAFF | TGTGCCAGCAGCGTAGTCACAGGGAGTCAAGCTTTCTTT
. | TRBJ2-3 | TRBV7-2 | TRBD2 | CASSPPGLEANTQYF | TGTGCCAGCAGCCCGCCGGGACTAGAGGCAAATACGCAGTATTTT
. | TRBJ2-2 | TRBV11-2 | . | CASSFEIPGELFF | TGTGCCAGCAGCTTCGAGATCCCCGGGGAGCTGTTTTTT
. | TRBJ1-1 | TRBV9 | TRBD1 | CASSVGDRGLNTEAFF | TGTGCCAGCAGCGTAGGAGACAGGGGTTTGAACACTGAAGCTTTCTTT
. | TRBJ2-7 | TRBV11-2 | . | CASSFLESYEQYF | TGTGCCAGCAGCTTTTTAGAGTCCTACGAGCAGTACTTC
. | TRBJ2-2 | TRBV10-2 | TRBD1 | CASSDRTGGTMAGELFF | TGCGCCAGCAGCGACCGGACAGGTGGGACGATGGCCGGGGAGCTGTTTTTT
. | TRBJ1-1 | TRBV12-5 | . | CASGRGHPNTEAFF | TGTGCTAGCGGCCGCGGGCACCCGAACACTGAAGCTTTCTTT
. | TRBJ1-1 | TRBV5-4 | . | CASGGFYGEDTEAFF | TGTGCCAGCGGAGGTTTTTACGGCGAAGACACTGAAGCTTTCTTT
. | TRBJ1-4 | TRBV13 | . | CASSPHRSNEKLFF | TGTGCCAGCAGCCCCCACAGATCTAATGAAAAACTGTTTTTT
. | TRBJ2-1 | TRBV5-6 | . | CASSLGPPGLDHNEQFF | TGTGCCAGCAGCTTGGGACCCCCGGGACTGGATCACAATGAGCAGTTCTTC
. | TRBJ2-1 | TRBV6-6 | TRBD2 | CASSPTSDEQFF | TGTGCCAGCAGCCCGACTAGCGACGAGCAGTTCTTC
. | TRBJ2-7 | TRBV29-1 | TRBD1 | CSVEGDRVSYEQYF | TGCAGCGTTGAGGGGGACAGGGTCTCGTACGAGCAGTACTTC
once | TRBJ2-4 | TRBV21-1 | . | CASSSTLGVAGEACAKNIQYF | TGTGCCAGCAGCTCAACCTTAGGGGTAGCGGGAGAGGCGTGCGCCAAAAACATTCAGTACTTC
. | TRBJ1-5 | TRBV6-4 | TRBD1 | CASSDSQDRGHQPQHF | TGTGCCAGCAGTGACTCCCAGGACAGGGGCCATCAGCCCCAGCATTTT
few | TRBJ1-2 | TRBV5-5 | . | CASSPNPAGRHGYTF | TGTGCCAGCAGCCCTAATCCTGCGGGGCGCCATGGCTACACCTTC
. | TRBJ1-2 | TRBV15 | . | CATSREFRGGQNYGYTF | TGTGCCACCAGCAGAGAGTTTAGGGGGGGACAAAACTATGGCTACACCTTC
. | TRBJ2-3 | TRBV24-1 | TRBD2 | CATSDWTSGPGTDTQYF | TGTGCCACCAGTGATTGGACTAGCGGTCCAGGCACAGATACGCAGTATTTT
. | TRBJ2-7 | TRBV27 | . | CASSLGGAQISEYF | TGTGCCAGCAGTTTAGGGGGGGCCCAGATTTCGGAGTACTTC
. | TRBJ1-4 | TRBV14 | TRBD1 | CASSKATGQPNEKLFF | TGTGCCAGCAGCAAAGCCACGGGACAGCCGAATGAAAAACTGTTTTTT
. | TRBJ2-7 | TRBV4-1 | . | CASSQEQSSSYEQYF | TGCGCCAGCAGCCAAGAGCAGTCCTCCTCCTACGAGCAGTACTTC
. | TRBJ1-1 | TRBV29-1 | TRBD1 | CSADRGRTEAFF | TGCAGCGCCGACAGGGGGCGGACTGAAGCTTTCTTT
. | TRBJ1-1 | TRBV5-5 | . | CASSLGGSTEAFF | TGTGCCAGCAGCTTGGGAGGGAGCACTGAAGCTTTCTTT
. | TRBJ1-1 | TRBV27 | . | CASSLSPNTEAFF | TGTGCCAGCAGTTTATCCCCTAACACTGAAGCTTTCTTT
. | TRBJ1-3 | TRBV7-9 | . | CASSSYRGGGNTIYF | TGTGCCAGCAGCAGCTACAGAGGAGGTGGAAACACCATATATTTT
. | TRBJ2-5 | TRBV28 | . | CASSLYREETQYF | TGTGCCAGCAGTTTGTACAGGGAAGAGACCCAGTACTTC
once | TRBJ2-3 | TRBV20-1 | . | CSASRGQGHTDTQYF | TGCAGTGCTAGTCGAGGGCAGGGACACACAGATACGCAGTATTTT
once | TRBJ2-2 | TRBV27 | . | CASSPRDQNTGELFF | TGTGCCAGCAGTCCGCGGGACCAGAACACCGGGGAGCTGTTTTTT
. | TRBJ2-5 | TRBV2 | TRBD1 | CASRGQAGTQYF | TGTGCCAGCAGGGGACAGGCCGGGACCCAGTACTTC
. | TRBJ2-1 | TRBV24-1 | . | CATSDLQSRGEQFF | TGTGCCACCAGTGATTTGCAATCCAGGGGTGAGCAGTTCTTC
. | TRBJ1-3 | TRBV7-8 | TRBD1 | CASSLLGTGDGNTIYF | TGTGCCAGCAGCTTATTAGGGACAGGGGATGGAAACACCATATATTTT
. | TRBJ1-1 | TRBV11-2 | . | CASSPQTGSYTEAFF | TGTGCCAGCAGCCCCCAAACAGGGAGTTACACTGAAGCTTTCTTT
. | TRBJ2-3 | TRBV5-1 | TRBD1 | CASSFNPGTESTDTQYF | TGCGCCAGCAGCTTCAATCCCGGGACAGAAAGCACAGATACGCAGTATTTT
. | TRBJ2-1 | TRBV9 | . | CASSVDGGPYNEQFF | TGTGCCAGCAGCGTAGACGGGGGGCCATACAATGAGCAGTTCTTC
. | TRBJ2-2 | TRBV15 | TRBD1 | CATSRGTGSDTGELFF | TGTGCCACCAGCAGGGGGACAGGGAGCGACACCGGGGAGCTGTTTTTT
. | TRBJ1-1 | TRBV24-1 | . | CATNVPLGWRWKAPTEAFF | TGTGCCACCAACGTGCCGTTGGGGTGGAGGTGGAAGGCCCCCACTGAAGCTTTCTTT
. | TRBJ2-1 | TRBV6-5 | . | CASSLTATNEQFF | TGTGCCAGCAGTCTGACAGCCACGAATGAGCAGTTCTTC
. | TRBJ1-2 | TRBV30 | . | CAWKYSIQGPKGGYTF | TGTGCCTGGAAGTATTCAATACAGGGACCAAAGGGGGGCTACACCTTC
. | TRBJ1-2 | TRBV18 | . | CASSPGQANYGYTF | TGTGCCAGCTCACCGGGCCAAGCTAACTATGGCTACACCTTC
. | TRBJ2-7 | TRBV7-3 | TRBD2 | CASSMTSGGYEQYF | TGTGCCAGCAGCATGACTAGCGGGGGCTACGAGCAGTACTTC
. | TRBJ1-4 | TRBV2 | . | CASSVSPGEKLFF | TGTGCCAGCAGTGTCTCTCCGGGGGAAAAACTGTTTTTT
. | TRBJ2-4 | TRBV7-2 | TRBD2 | CASSSTSGGTLAKNIQYF | TGTGCCAGCAGCTCGACTAGCGGGGGGACCCTAGCCAAAAACATTCAGTACTTC
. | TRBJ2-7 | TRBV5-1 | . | CASSPHLGGTYEQYF | TGCGCCAGCAGCCCCCACCTAGGCGGCACCTACGAGCAGTACTTC